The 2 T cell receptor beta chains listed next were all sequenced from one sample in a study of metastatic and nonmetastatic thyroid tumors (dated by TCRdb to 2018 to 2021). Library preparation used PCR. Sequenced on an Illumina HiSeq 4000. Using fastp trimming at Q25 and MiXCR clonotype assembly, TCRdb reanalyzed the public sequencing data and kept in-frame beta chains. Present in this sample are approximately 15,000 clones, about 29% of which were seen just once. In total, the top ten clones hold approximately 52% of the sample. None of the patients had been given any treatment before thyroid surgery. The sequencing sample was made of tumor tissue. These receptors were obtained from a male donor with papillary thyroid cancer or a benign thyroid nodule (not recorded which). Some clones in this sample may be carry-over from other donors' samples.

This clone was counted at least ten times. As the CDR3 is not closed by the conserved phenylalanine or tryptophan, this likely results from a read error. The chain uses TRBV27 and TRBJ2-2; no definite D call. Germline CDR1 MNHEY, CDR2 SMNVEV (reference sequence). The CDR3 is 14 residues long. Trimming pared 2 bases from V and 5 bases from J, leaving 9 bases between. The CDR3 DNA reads TGTGCCAGCAGTTTACTCTTGTTGACCGGGGAGCTGTTTTCT. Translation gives CASSLLLLTGELFS.

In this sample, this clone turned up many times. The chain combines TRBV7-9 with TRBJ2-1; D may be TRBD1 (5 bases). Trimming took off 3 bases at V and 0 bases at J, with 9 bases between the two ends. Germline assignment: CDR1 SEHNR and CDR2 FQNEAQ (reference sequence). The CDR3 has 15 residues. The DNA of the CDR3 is TGTGCCAGCAGCTTCAGAGACAGCTCCTACAATGAGCAGTTCTTC. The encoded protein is CASSFRDSSYNEQFF.